The 14 T cell receptor beta chains in this list originate from one sample, sequenced in a study of T-cell memory formation after mild COVID-19. One entry per CDR3 protein results from TCRdb running MiXCR on the 5' RACE reads. In the table there are about 560,000 distinct CDR3 sequences, roughly 17% of which are singletons. The sample taken for sequencing was PBMCs or a T cell subset sorted from them (not recorded which). These receptors were taken from an adult woman who had mild COVID-19 (a few samples of this study predate the infection). Cell type and time point are not known.

This chain joins TRBV2 and TRBJ2-1; no clear D. Germline V lookup: CDR1 SNHLY, CDR2 FYNNEI. Trimming removed 1 base from V and 1 base from J, with 14 bases in between. The CDR3 consists of 17 residues. The CDR3 DNA follows: TGTGCCAGCAGTGAAGACACTCCCTTCCATTCCTACAATGAGCAGTTCTTC. Amino acids: CASSEDTPFHSYNEQFF.

This clonotype has a handful of counts. The chain recombines TRBV6-6 with TRBJ2-1; 9 nucleotides align to TRBD2. Germline V gene sequence: CDR1 MNHNY, CDR2 SVGAGI (reference sequence). CDR3 length equals 14 residues. V was pared by 6 bases and J by 6 bases, with 6 bases of the junction left unmatched. In DNA form, the CDR3 reads TGTGCCAGCAGGTTAGCGGGAGCGGGCAATGAGCAGTTCTTC. It specifies CASRLAGAGNEQFF.

This clonotype has more than one count but fewer than ten. In DNA, the CDR3 is TGCAGCGTTGCCCCGACAGGGGGGTACCAAGAGACCCAGTACTTC. It is translated as CSVAPTGGYQETQYF. J is TRBJ2-5 and V is TRBV29-1; 9 bases are shared with TRBD1. The trim removed 4 bases at V and 0 bases at J, leaving 6 bases unmatched. The CDR3 spans 15 residues. Germline values: CDR1 SQVTM, CDR2 ANQGSEA.

This clonotype has just a few counts. This chain links TRBV5-1 with TRBJ2-1, with a tentative D call TRBD1 (5 bases). The CDR3 loop spans 15 amino acids. Germline values: CDR1 SGHRS, CDR2 YFSETQ. V was cut by 3 bases and J by 2 bases, with 12 bases left in between. Here the CDR3 reads CASSYFQGPYNEQFF. The CDR3 bases are TGCGCCAGCAGCTATTTCCAGGGCCCCTACAATGAGCAGTTCTTC. Looking up the rest from reference TRBV5-1 and TRBJ2-1 gives the full variable domain: KAGVTQTPRYLIKTRGQQVTLSCSPISGHRSVSWYQQTPGQGLQFLFEYFSETQRNKGNFPGRFSGRQFSNSRSEMNVSTLELGDSALYLCASSYFQGPYNEQFFGPGTRLTVL.

In its sample, this clonotype was seen a few times. This sequence joins TRBV13 and TRBJ2-1; TRBD2 matches 12 bases. Per the germline V gene, CDR1 is PRHDT and CDR2 is FYEKMQ (reference sequence). The CDR3 spans 18 residues. V was clipped by 5 bases and J by 0 bases; unmatched bases: 8. The CDR3 region has the DNA TGTGCCAGCAGCCCATCTAGCGGGAGGGCCCTCTCCTACAATGAGCAGTTCTTC. The encoded protein is CASSPSSGRALSYNEQFF.

A few counts support this clonotype. The chain carries TRBV7-2 and TRBJ2-5; D is possibly TRBD1 (5 bases). Trimming removed 2 bases at V and 7 bases at J, with 11 bases between. The CDR3 runs 13 residues. The germline gives CDR1 SGHTA, CDR2 FQGNSA. The CDR3: CASSLSSQGTQYF. Written as DNA, the CDR3 is TGTGCCAGCAGCTTATCCTCCCAGGGGACCCAGTACTTC.

The V call is TRBV9, the J call TRBJ2-2; D possibly corresponds to TRBD2 (6 bases). CDR3 length equals 15 residues. V was cut by 0 bases and J by 7 bases, with 13 bases left in between. Germline V CDR1 and CDR2: SGDLS, YYNGEE. This chain's CDR3 is CASSVGLDVGGELFF. CDR3 nucleotide sequence: TGTGCCAGCAGCGTAGGACTAGATGTGGGCGGGGAGCTGTTTTTT.

This clonotype was picked up many times. The chain recombines TRBV24-1 with TRBJ2-7, with D uncertain. Germline V lookup: CDR1 KGHDR, CDR2 SFDVKD. The CDR3 loop spans 11 amino acids. V lost 4 bases and J 3 bases, leaving 3 bases between the germline ends. The CDR3 loop reads CATSEGYEQYF. The CDR3, as DNA: TGTGCCACCAGTGAGGGCTACGAGCAGTACTTC.

The V gene is TRBV5-1, the J gene TRBJ2-1, with D tentatively TRBD1 or TRBD2 (5 bases each). Per the germline V gene, CDR1 is SGHRS and CDR2 is YFSETQ. CDR3 length: 15 amino acids. V lost 2 bases and J 4 bases, leaving 13 bases between the germline ends. The CDR3 loop reads CASSFRDGIYNEQFF. CDR3 in DNA: TGCGCCAGCAGCTTCCGGGACGGGATTTACAATGAGCAGTTCTTC.

CDR3 sequence reads: CASSQGTGYTGELFF. In nucleotides, the CDR3 is TGTGCCAGCAGCCAAGGCACAGGATACACCGGGGAGCTGTTTTTT. This chain connects TRBV14 to TRBJ2-2, with D possibly matching TRBD1 (5 bases). V was cut by 1 base and J by 3 bases, with 9 bases left in between. This CDR3 comprises 15 residues. In germline, CDR1 is SGHDN, CDR2 FVKESK.

The genes are TRBV5-6 and TRBJ2-7, with TRBD1 matching 7 bases. Germline CDR1 and CDR2: SGHDT and YYEEEE. The CDR3 is 15 amino acids. Trimming removed 2 bases from V and 3 bases from J; junction bases left unmatched: 8. The CDR3 DNA is TGTGCCAGCAGCTTTCGACAGGGACCTTTCTACGAGCAGTACTTC. Protein: CASSFRQGPFYEQYF.

This clonotype turned up a few times. The rearrangement joins TRBV5-1 to TRBJ2-7; D may be TRBD2 (6 bases). The CDR3 is 14 amino acids. Trimming took off 3 bases at V and 2 bases at J, with 12 bases between the two ends. Germline CDR1 and CDR2: SGHRS and YFSETQ. The DNA for the CDR3 is TGCGCCAGCAGCTCGCCGGGGGAGGCCTACGAGCAGTACTTC. Encoded protein: CASSSPGEAYEQYF.

This clonotype was seen a handful of times. CDR3 sequence: CASKGETTPELFF. DNA of the CDR3: TGTGCCAGCAAGGGGGAGACCACTCCGGAGCTGTTTTTT. The chain recombines TRBV5-6 with TRBJ2-2, with D possibly being TRBD1 (6 bases). V lost 6 bases, J lost 10 bases, and 16 bases lay in between. Per the germline V gene, CDR1 is SGHDT and CDR2 is YYEEEE. This CDR3 region has 13 residues.

This chain connects TRBV29-1 to TRBJ1-2; D remains unclear. The germline V gene has CDR1 SQVTM and CDR2 ANQGSEA. This CDR3 is 13 amino acids long. Trimming took 1 base from V and 8 from J, leaving 14 bases between them. The CDR3 nucleotides are TGCAGCGTTGAAGCGCTAGGGCGGAGAGGCTACACCTTC. Its translation is CSVEALGRRGYTF.